The T cell receptor (beta chain) described here comes from a study of blood T cell repertoires in COVID-19. Study overall: Samples came from the United States, Italy and Spain, spanning acute and convalescent COVID-19. T cells, B-cell-depleted T cells, or PBMCs supplied cDNA or gDNA.

Per the study methods: From reference gene primer amplification, estimates of nucleated cell counts were derived. Assay: immunoSEQ multiplex PCR; the TCRdb copy retains only in-frame clones and omits some. V, J and clone size reflect that table, while D and trimming were determined from the DNA. The table includes about 110,000 clones, about nine tenths detected once. This clone is a singleton in its sample. The CDR3 is made up of 15 amino acids. The germline V gene has CDR1 SGHTA and CDR2 FQGNSA. The V gene lost 1 base and the J gene lost 8 bases, with 14 bases spanning the gap. Sequencing was carried out using peripheral blood. The rearrangement links TRBV7-2 to TRBJ2-2; D might be TRBD1 (5 bases). The receptor comes from a woman under 40 with acute or convalescent COVID-19. The CDR3 region has the DNA TGTGCCAGCAGCTTAGTACTACAGGCCGGAGGGGAGCTGTTTTTT. This encodes CASSLVLQAGGELFF.